One sample yielded the 16 T cell receptor beta chains listed below, sequenced in a study of shared clonotypes between healthy human individuals. Some clones are missing from TCRdb's copy, which holds only in-frame ones; the method was immunoSEQ multiplex PCR. The sample shows 2 million to 2.5 million clones, 90% to 95% of them seen only once. Sample: naive CD4+ T cells sorted from blood. Subset here: CD45RA+ positively selected. The receptors come from a man younger than 30 in good health.

Only a few counts were recorded for this clone. V gene TRBV6-5 combines with J gene TRBJ2-7; tentatively, D is TRBD1 (6 bases). CDR1 and CDR2 (germline): MNHEY, SVGAGI. The germline V and J ends were trimmed by 7 bases and 0 bases, with 10 bases remaining between them. The CDR3 is 13 amino acids. In nucleotides, the CDR3 is TGTGCCAGCACCCGGACAGCCTCCTACGAGCAGTACTTC. It is translated as CASTRTASYEQYF.

The rearrangement uses TRBV7-9 and TRBJ1-1; 8 bases agree with TRBD1. V dropped 3 bases and J dropped 7; count of bases not matched to a gene: 13. CDR1 and CDR2 from the germline V gene are SEHNR and FQNEAQ (reference sequence). This CDR3 has 16 amino acids. Written as DNA, the CDR3 is TGTGCCAGCAGCTTGGCTCCCCCCGGACAGGGCCTTGAAGCTTTCTTT. Protein product: CASSLAPPGQGLEAFF. Looking up the rest from reference TRBV7-9 and TRBJ1-1 gives the full variable domain: DTGVSQNPRHKITKRGQNVTFRCDPISEHNRLYWYRQTLGQGPEFLTYFQNEAQLEKSRLLSDRFSAERPKGSFSTLEIQRTEQGDSAMYLCASSLAPPGQGLEAFFGQGTRLTVV.

In this sample, this clone turned up once. The V and J genes are TRBV12-5 and TRBJ1-6, with no clear D. Germline V CDR1 and CDR2: LGHNT, FRNRAP. Between the trimmed V and J ends, which lost 1 base and 7 bases, there was a span of 14 bases. This CDR3 spans 16 amino acids. As DNA, the CDR3 is TGTGCTAGTGGTTTGGCCCGGGCAATCGGGAATTCACCCCTCCACTTT. This encodes CASGLARAIGNSPLHF.

Remarks on this clone: Since a much larger clone is just one base distant, this may be a read error. The chain links TRBV30 to TRBJ1-6; D possibly corresponds to TRBD1 (5 bases). Germline V lookup: CDR1 GTSNPN, CDR2 SVGIG (reference sequence). There are 14 residues in the CDR3. The CDR3: CAWSVEGRNSLLHF. The CDR3 DNA reads TGTGCCTGGAGTGTTGAGGGACGTAATTCACTCCTCCACTTT.

This chain uses TRBV5-8 with TRBJ1-6; 8 nucleotides agree with TRBD1. Trimming took 4 bases from V and 11 from J; bases not matched to a gene: 11. CDR1 SGHTS and CDR2 YDEGEE come from the germline V gene. This CDR3 is 15 amino acids long. CDR3 sequence (DNA): TGTGCCAGCAGCACCCGACAGGGGCCGAGGACACCCCTCCACTTT. It translates to CASSTRQGPRTPLHF.

This clone has more than one count but fewer than ten. This chain uses TRBV18 with TRBJ2-7; no definite D call. From germline, CDR1 is KGHSH and CDR2 LQKENI. This CDR3 region has 14 residues. V was cut by 0 bases and J by 2 bases, with 8 bases left in between. The CDR3 coding sequence is TGTGCCAGCTCACCACCCGGCTACGCCTACGAGCAGTACTTC. This translates into CASSPPGYAYEQYF. Full variable domain (outside the CDR3, taken from reference TRBV18 and TRBJ2-7): NAGVMQNPRHLVRRRGQEARLRCSPMKGHSHVYWYRQLPEEGLKFMVYLQKENIIDESGMPKERFSAEFPKEGPSILRIQQVVRGDSAAYFCASSPPGYAYEQYFGPGTRLTVT.

This clone appeared a single time. The chain couples TRBV6-1 to TRBJ2-3; possible D gene TRBD2, 5 bases. Trimming removed 5 bases from V and 7 bases from J, with 13 bases in between. Germline V gene data show CDR1 as MNHNS and CDR2 as SASEGT. The CDR3 loop spans 13 amino acids. The CDR3 DNA follows: TGTGCCAGCAGTCCGGACTTTTTTAATACGCAGTATTTT. Protein product: CASSPDFFNTQYF.

This clone was recorded a few times. J is TRBJ2-7 and V is TRBV7-2; D gene unclear. The V gene lost 1 base and the J gene lost 2 bases, with 9 bases spanning the gap. The V gene's germline CDR1 is SGHTA and CDR2 FQGNSA. There are 14 residues in the CDR3. The CDR3 DNA reads TGTGCCAGCAGCTTAGTCAACACCGCCTACGAGCAGTACTTC. Protein product: CASSLVNTAYEQYF. The whole variable domain, filled in from reference TRBV7-2 and TRBJ2-7, reads GAGVSQSPSNKVTEKGKDVELRCDPISGHTALYWYRQSLGQGLEFLIYFQGNSAPDKSGLPSDRFSAERTGGSVSTLTIQRTQQEDSAVYLCASSLVNTAYEQYFGPGTRLTVT.

The V call is TRBV2, the J call TRBJ1-2; TRBD1 is a possible D gene (5 bases). Trimming took off 2 bases at V and 3 bases at J, with 16 bases between the two ends. The CDR3 spans 16 residues. Germline V CDR1 and CDR2: SNHLY, FYNNEI. This CDR3 reads CASSEHRGLIYYGYTF. CDR3 sequence (DNA): TGTGCCAGCAGTGAACACCGGGGCCTCATTTACTATGGCTACACCTTC. Together with reference TRBV2 and TRBJ1-2, the CDR3 gives the full variable domain: EPEVTQTPSHQVTQMGQEVILRCVPISNHLYFYWYRQILGQKVEFLVSFYNNEISEKSEIFDDQFSVERPDGSNFTLKIRSTKLEDSAMYFCASSEHRGLIYYGYTFGSGTRLTVV.

The chain has TRBV27 and TRBJ1-4, with D hard to call. There are 15 residues in the CDR3. Germline V gene data show CDR1 as MNHEY and CDR2 as SMNVEV (reference sequence). Trimming removed 3 bases from V and 6 bases from J, with 14 bases in between. The CDR3 DNA reads as TGTGCCAGCAGTTTCCGGAGGGTGGGCGATGAAAAACTGTTTTTT. This sequence encodes CASSFRRVGDEKLFF.

CDR3: CASSLQGWYAKNIQYF. CDR3 DNA sequence: TGTGCCAGCAGCTTGCAGGGGTGGTACGCCAAAAACATTCAGTACTTC. The rearrangement joins TRBV11-2 to TRBJ2-4; D may be TRBD1 (6 bases). This CDR3 contains 16 residues. V was pared by 3 bases and J by 1 base, with 13 bases between. The germline V gene encodes CDR1 SGHAT and CDR2 FQNNGV.

With respect to this clone: This CDR3 is also generated by other DNA sequences in the sample. The rearrangement links TRBV10-3 to TRBJ2-7; no clear D. Germline lookup yields CDR1 ENHRY and CDR2 SYGVKD. V lost 0 bases and J lost 5, with 2 bases in between. This CDR3 spans 11 amino acids. CDR3 region: CAISESDEQYF. CDR3 DNA: TGTGCCATCAGTGAGTCTGACGAGCAGTACTTC.

The chain uses TRBV12-2 and TRBJ2-3; no DNA check was done on the table's D call, TRBD1. TRBV12-2 is tagged as a pseudogene. The CDR3 has 16 amino acids. The CDR3 bases are TGTGCAAGTCGCTTAAGGGACAGGCAGAAAGCAGATACGCAGTATTTT. As protein: CASRLRDRQKADTQYF.

Only one count was recorded for this clone. The chain combines TRBV15 with TRBJ2-3; D is uncertain. V lost 3 bases, J lost 1 base, and 8 bases lay in between. The CDR3 extends over 14 amino acids. CDR1 and CDR2 from the germline V gene are LNHNV and YYDKDF (reference sequence). CDR3 DNA sequence: TGTGCCACCAGCAGCGCTGGACGCACAGATACGCAGTATTTT. Amino acid sequence: CATSSAGRTDTQYF. Full variable domain (rest looked up from reference TRBV15 and TRBJ2-3): DAMVIQNPRYQVTQFGKPVTLSCSQTLNHNVMYWYQQKSSQAPKLLFHYYDKDFNNEADTPDNFQSRRPNTSFCFLDIRSPGLGDTAMYLCATSSAGRTDTQYFGPGTRLTVL.

The gene calls are TRBV5-1 and TRBJ2-7; D remains unclear. Between the trimmed V and J ends, which lost 0 bases and 5 bases, there was a span of 18 bases. This CDR3 spans 16 amino acids. CDR1 and CDR2 from the germline V gene are SGHRS and YFSETQ. DNA of the CDR3: TGCGCCAGCAGCTTGGGGTCGCGCGGATCTACCAACGAGCAGTACTTC. It translates to CASSLGSRGSTNEQYF.

On this clone: The sample contains more than one DNA sequence encoding this CDR3. The genes are TRBV5-1 and TRBJ2-7; 9 positions agree with TRBD2. This CDR3 comprises 15 residues. V shed 2 bases, J shed 0 bases, and the junction held 3 bases outside the gene matches. Germline CDR1 SGHRS, CDR2 YFSETQ. The DNA of the CDR3 is TGCGCCAGCAGCTTTGGGACTAGCAGCTCCTACGAGCAGTACTTC. This codes for CASSFGTSSSYEQYF.